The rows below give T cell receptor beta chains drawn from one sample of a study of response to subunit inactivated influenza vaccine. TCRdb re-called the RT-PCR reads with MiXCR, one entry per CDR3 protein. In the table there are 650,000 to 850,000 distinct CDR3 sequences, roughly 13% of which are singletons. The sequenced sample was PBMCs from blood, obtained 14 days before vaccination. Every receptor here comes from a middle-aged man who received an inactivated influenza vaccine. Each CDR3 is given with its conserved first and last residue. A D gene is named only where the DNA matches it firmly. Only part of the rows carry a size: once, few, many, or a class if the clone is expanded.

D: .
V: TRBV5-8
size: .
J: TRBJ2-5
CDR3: CASSLFVNQETQYF
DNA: TGTGCCAGCAGCTTGTTCGTAAACCAAGAGACCCAGTACTTC

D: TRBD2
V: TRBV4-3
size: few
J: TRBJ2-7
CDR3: CASSQEVVMASGRTYEQYF
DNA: TGCGCCAGCAGCCAAGAAGTGGTAATGGCTAGCGGGAGAACCTACGAGCAGTACTTC

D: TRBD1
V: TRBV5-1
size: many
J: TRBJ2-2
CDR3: CASSPGTGFTGELFF
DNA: TGCGCCAGCAGCCCCGGGACAGGGTTCACCGGGGAGCTGTTTTTT

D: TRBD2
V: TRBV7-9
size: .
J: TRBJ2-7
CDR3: CASSGDSGAYSYEQYF
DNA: TGTGCCAGCAGCGGTGATAGCGGGGCTTACTCCTACGAGCAGTACTTC

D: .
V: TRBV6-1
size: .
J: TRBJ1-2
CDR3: CASGRLGDYGYTF
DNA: TGTGCCAGCGGGAGACTCGGGGACTATGGCTACACCTTC

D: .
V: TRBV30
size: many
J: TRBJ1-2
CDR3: CAWSATQGWGYTF
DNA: TGTGCCTGGAGCGCCACACAGGGTTGGGGCTACACCTTC

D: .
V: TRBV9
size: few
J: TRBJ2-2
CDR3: CASSPWTVNTGELFF
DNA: TGTGCCAGCAGCCCTTGGACAGTCAACACCGGGGAGCTGTTTTTT

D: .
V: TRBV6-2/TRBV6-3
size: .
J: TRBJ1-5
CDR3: CASSYFGQPDQPQHF
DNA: TGTGCCAGCAGTTATTTCGGCCAGCCGGATCAGCCCCAGCATTTT

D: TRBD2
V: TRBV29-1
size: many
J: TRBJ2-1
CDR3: CRGTGGPDEQFF
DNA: TGCAGAGGGACGGGGGGGCCCGATGAGCAGTTCTTC

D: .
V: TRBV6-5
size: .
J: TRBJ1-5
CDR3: CASSYGHHGWPRHF
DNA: TGTGCCAGCAGTTACGGCCATCATGGATGGCCCCGGCATTTT

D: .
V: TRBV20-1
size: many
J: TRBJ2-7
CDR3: CSARRNADTYEQYF
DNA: TGCAGTGCTCGGCGGAACGCGGACACCTACGAGCAGTACTTC

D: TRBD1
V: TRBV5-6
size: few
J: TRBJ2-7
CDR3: CASSSTGVHYEQYF
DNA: TGTGCCAGCAGCTCTACAGGGGTCCACTACGAGCAGTACTTC

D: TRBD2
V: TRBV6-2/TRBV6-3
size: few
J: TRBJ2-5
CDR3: CASSYGREDWKETQYF
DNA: TGTGCCAGCAGTTATGGGCGGGAGGACTGGAAAGAGACCCAGTACTTC

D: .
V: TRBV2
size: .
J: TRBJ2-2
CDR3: CAGTALVSGELFF
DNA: TGTGCCGGAACGGCGTTGGTATCCGGGGAGCTGTTTTTT

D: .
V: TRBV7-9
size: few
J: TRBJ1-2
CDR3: CASSLGGRTFYGYTF
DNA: TGTGCCAGCAGCTTGGGTGGGAGGACTTTCTATGGCTACACCTTC

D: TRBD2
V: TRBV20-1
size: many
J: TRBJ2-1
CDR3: CSAATMKGLAGGNEQFF
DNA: TGCAGTGCTGCTACCATGAAGGGACTAGCGGGAGGTAATGAGCAGTTCTTC

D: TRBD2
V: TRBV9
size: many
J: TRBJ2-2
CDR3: CASSPGGGRGTGELFF
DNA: TGTGCCAGCAGCCCCGGGGGAGGGAGAGGTACCGGGGAGCTGTTTTTT

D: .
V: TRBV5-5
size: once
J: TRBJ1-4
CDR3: CASSFLEGEKLFF
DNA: TGTGCCAGCAGCTTTTTAGAAGGGGAAAAACTGTTTTTT

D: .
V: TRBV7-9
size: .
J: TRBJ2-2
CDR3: CASSPVLDSTGELFF
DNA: TGTGCCAGCAGCCCCGTTTTGGACTCCACCGGGGAGCTGTTTTTT

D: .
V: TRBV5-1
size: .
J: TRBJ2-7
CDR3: CASSLGPDLSGEQYF
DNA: TGCGCCAGCAGCTTGGGACCCGACCTCTCGGGAGAGCAGTACTTC

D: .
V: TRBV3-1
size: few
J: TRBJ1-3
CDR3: CASSHGSFSGNTIYF
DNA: TGTGCCAGCAGCCACGGATCCTTCTCTGGAAACACCATATATTTT

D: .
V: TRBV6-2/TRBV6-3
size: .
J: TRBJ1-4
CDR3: CASSYNLVGEKLFF
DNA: TGTGCCAGCAGTTACAACCTTGTCGGTGAAAAACTGTTTTTT

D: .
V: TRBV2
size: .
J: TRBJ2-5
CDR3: CASRRLGQETQYF
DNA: TGTGCCAGCAGACGACTGGGGCAAGAGACCCAGTACTTC

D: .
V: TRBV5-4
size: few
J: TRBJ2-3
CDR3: CASNLGGARTDTQYF
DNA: TGTGCCAGCAACCTCGGCGGGGCCCGCACAGATACGCAGTATTTT

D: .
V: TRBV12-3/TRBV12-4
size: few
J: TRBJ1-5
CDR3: CASSFGRKGDQPQHF
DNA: TGTGCCAGCAGTTTTGGGAGAAAGGGGGATCAGCCCCAGCATTTT

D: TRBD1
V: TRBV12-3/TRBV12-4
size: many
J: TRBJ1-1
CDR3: CASSTDRDTEAFF
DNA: TGTGCCAGCAGCACGGACAGGGACACTGAAGCTTTCTTT

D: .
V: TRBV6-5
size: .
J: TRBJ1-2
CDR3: CASSYTLDKTNYGYTF
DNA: TGTGCCAGCAGTTACACCTTGGACAAAACTAACTATGGCTACACCTTC

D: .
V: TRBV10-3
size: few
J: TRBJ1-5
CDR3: CAISDSGVASQHF
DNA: TGTGCCATCAGTGATTCGGGGGTCGCTTCCCAGCATTTT

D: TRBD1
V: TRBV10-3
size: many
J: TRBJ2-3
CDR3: CAIKEGTGGPDTQYF
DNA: TGTGCCATCAAAGAAGGGACAGGGGGCCCAGATACGCAGTATTTT

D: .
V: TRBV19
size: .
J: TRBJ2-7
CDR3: CASSRGRSYEQYF
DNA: TGTGCCAGTAGTCGGGGGCGGAGCTACGAGCAGTACTTC

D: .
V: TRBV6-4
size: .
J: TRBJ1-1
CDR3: CASSDMFGGPMNTEAFF
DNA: TGTGCCAGCAGTGATATGTTCGGGGGGCCCATGAACACTGAAGCTTTCTTT

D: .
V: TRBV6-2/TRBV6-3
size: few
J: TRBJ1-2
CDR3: CATNSGGSYGYTF
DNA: TGTGCCACCAACAGCGGGGGCAGCTATGGCTACACCTTC

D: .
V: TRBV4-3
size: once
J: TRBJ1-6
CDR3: CASSQDQGSSSPLHF
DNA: TGCGCCAGCAGCCAAGATCAGGGGTCGTCTTCACCCCTCCACTTT

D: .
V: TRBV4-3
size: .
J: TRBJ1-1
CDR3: CASSQRTRGGNTEAFF
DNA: TGCGCCAGCAGCCAGCGGACAAGGGGAGGGAACACTGAAGCTTTCTTT

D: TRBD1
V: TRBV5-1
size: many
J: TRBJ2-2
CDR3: CASSSQGAGNTGELFF
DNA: TGCGCCAGCAGCTCTCAGGGGGCGGGGAACACCGGGGAGCTGTTTTTT